The T cell receptor beta chain under discussion was sequenced for a study of T-cell reconstitution after alpha-beta-depleted transplantation in children. Findings and caveats of the study: Expanded clones from the graft, numbering several hundred, reportedly supplied alpha-beta T cells about two months after transplant. In some patients, recipient T cells and intrathymic progenitors surviving conditioning explained high day-60 diversity. The authors attributed T-cell counts and diversity one year after transplant mostly to newly produced T cells.

A TCRbeta library incorporating unique molecular identifiers was prepared. TCRdb analysed the PCR reads with MiXCR anew, one entry per CDR3 protein. The repertoire holds approximately 270,000 distinct CDR3 sequences, with approximately 24% as singletons. Per the germline V gene, CDR1 is GTSNPN and CDR2 is SVGIG (reference sequence). V was cut by 0 bases and J by 15 bases, with 15 bases left in between. The CDR3 totals 12 residues. In this sample, this clonotype turned up a few times. The antigen remains undetermined. This clonotype was sampled from a female patient younger than 10 who had a stem cell transplant for congenital amegakaryocytic thrombocytopenia, so the T cells may come from the graft donor. This sequence joins TRBV30 and TRBJ2-1, with a weak D call TRBD2 (6 bases). Sample: PBMCs, mostly from graft donor cells, taken 360 days after TCRalphabeta/CD19-depleted stem cell transplant. The CDR3 sequence: CAWSVRGGGLFF. The CDR3, as DNA: TGTGCCTGGAGTGTACGTGGTGGGGGGTTGTTCTTC.